Listed below are T cell receptor beta chains from one sample, sequenced in a study of cytotoxic CD8 clonotypes in ibrutinib-treated CLL. Generated by immunoSEQ multiplex PCR, the TCRdb table keeps only in-frame clones and is missing some. Among roughly 150,000 clones listed, around 84% were seen once. This material consisted of PBMCs, taken after 12 months of ibrutinib treatment. All receptors derive from a human donor with chronic lymphocytic leukemia. The CDR3 runs from the conserved cysteine through the conserved F or W. D genes are given only for firm matches. Expanded clones are given a class, and other clones once, few, many or no size at all.

>.|few|TRBJ2-1|TRBV4-3
TGCGCCAGCAGCCAAGAAGTAGCGAGCTCCTACAATGAGCAGTTCTTC
CASSQEVASSYNEQFF
>TRBD1|.|TRBJ2-6|TRBV10-3
TGTGCCACCGGGACAGAAAACTCTGGGGCCAACGTCCTGACTTTC
CATGTENSGANVLTF
>TRBD2|.|TRBJ2-1|TRBV4-2
TGTGCCAGCAGCCAAGGCGGGACTAGGGGCAATGAGCAGTTCTTC
CASSQGGTRGNEQFF
>TRBD1|.|TRBJ1-2|TRBV18
TGTGCCAGCTCCCGTGAGCCACAGGGGTATGGCTACACCTTC
CASSREPQGYGYTF
>.|.|TRBJ2-7|TRBV9
TGTGCCAGCAGCGTAGCCCCAATATCCCCCGGCTCCTACGAGCAGTACTTC
CASSVAPISPGSYEQYF
>TRBD1|.|TRBJ2-5|TRBV6-6
TGTGCCAGCAGCCCGGGACAGGGCTGGGAGGAGACCCAGTACTTC
CASSPGQGWEETQYF
>TRBD1|.|TRBJ1-4|TRBV5-5
TGTGCCAGCAGCCCCAGGGGGCCGGCTAATGAAAAACTGTTTTTT
CASSPRGPANEKLFF
>TRBD1|.|TRBJ2-7|TRBV7-6
TGTGCCAGCAGCTTAGTCGCAGGGGGTATGGACGAGCAGTACTTC
CASSLVAGGMDEQYF
>.|.|TRBJ2-7|TRBV10-3
TGTGCCATCAGTGAGAAGCGGGTTAGCTCCTACGAGCAGTACTTC
CAISEKRVSSYEQYF
>.|.|TRBJ2-6|TRBV2
TGTGCCAGAAGAGAAGGATCGTCTGGGGCCAACGTCCTGACTTTC
CARREGSSGANVLTF
>.|.|TRBJ1-2|TRBV9
TGTGCCAGCAGCGCCGTAGGGGGGGTTCGAACTTACACCTTC
CASSAVGGVRTYTF
>TRBD1|.|TRBJ1-2|TRBV6-5
TGTGCCAGCAGATATGCAGGGACAGCTAACTATGGCTACACCTTC
CASRYAGTANYGYTF
>.|.|TRBJ2-7|TRBV27
TGTGCCAGCAGGTCTTTTGGGACACCTTCCTACGAGCAGTACTTC
CASRSFGTPSYEQYF
>.|.|TRBJ2-2|TRBV28
TGTGCCAGCGTTAAGGGGCATGGCGGGGAGCTGTTTTTT
CASVKGHGGELFF
>.|.|TRBJ2-1|TRBV4-1
TGCGCCAGCAGCCAGAGGTTGACTAGCTCCTACAATGAGCAGTTCTTC
CASSQRLTSSYNEQFF
>.|.|TRBJ1-1|TRBV28
TGTGCCAGCAGTTTATTAAGCCGGGACACTGAAGCTTTCTTT
CASSLLSRDTEAFF
>.|.|TRBJ2-7|TRBV7-9
TGTGCCAGCAGCTTGGGCGGCACCTACGAGCAGTACTTC
CASSLGGTYEQYF
>TRBD2|.|TRBJ2-2|TRBV7-9
TGTGCCAGCAGCGGTACCGTAGCGGGGGGCACCTTGAACACCGGGGAGCTGTTTTTT
CASSGTVAGGTLNTGELFF
>.|.|TRBJ2-5|TRBV2
TGTGCCAGCAGCGGCCTGGAGACCCAGTACTTC
CASSGLETQYF
>TRBD1|.|TRBJ1-4|TRBV5-1
TGCGCCAGCAGCTTAGGTGGACAGGGGGAAAGTGAAAAACTGTTTTTT
CASSLGGQGESEKLFF
>.|.|TRBJ1-2|TRBV7-2
TGTGCCAGCAGCTTAGTGGTAGGCCAGGCGACGGGCTACACCTTC
CASSLVVGQATGYTF
>.|.|TRBJ1-2|TRBV30
TGTGCCTGGAGCTTCAGGGGTAATGGCTACACCTTC
CAWSFRGNGYTF
>.|.|TRBJ2-2|TRBV27
TGTGCCAGCAGTTTATTGGGACGGAGGAACACCGGGGAGCTGTTTTTT
CASSLLGRRNTGELFF
>.|.|TRBJ2-7|TRBV28
TGTGCCAGCAGTTCCCCCACTCAGGGGCACTCCTACGAGCAGTACTTC
CASSSPTQGHSYEQYF
>.|.|TRBJ2-1|TRBV11-2
TGTGCCAGCAGCTTAGTACTCGGGGTAGGGAAGGATGAGCAGTTCTTC
CASSLVLGVGKDEQFF
>.|.|TRBJ2-2|TRBV2
TGTGCCAGCAGCAGAGACACCGGGGAGCTGTTTTTT
CASSRDTGELFF
>TRBD2|once|TRBJ2-7|TRBV27
TGTGCCAGCAGTTTGGTAGCGGGGAGGGGGGGCAGGTACGAGCAGTACTTC
CASSLVAGRGGRYEQYF
>.|.|TRBJ1-3|TRBV4-1
TGCGCCAGCAGCCACCGGATCTCTCTCTCTGGAAACACCATATATTTT
CASSHRISLSGNTIYF
>TRBD2|.|TRBJ2-4|TRBV18
TGTGCCAGCTCCCAACGGGAGGGCCGCGAGAACATTCAGTACTTC
CASSQREGRENIQYF
>TRBD1|.|TRBJ2-3|TRBV28
TGTGCCAGCACTAACTTGGACAGGGGGGATACGCAGTATTTT
CASTNLDRGDTQYF
>.|.|TRBJ2-5|TRBV5-6
TGTGCCAGCAGCTTGCTTAGGGAGACCCAGTACTTC
CASSLLRETQYF
>.|.|TRBJ1-4|TRBV5-1
TGCGCCAGCAGCTTACAACCTAGTAATGAAAAACTGTTTTTT
CASSLQPSNEKLFF
>TRBD1|.|TRBJ2-7|TRBV18
TGTGCCAGCTCACCGGGACAGGGGCCCCACGAGCAGTACTTC
CASSPGQGPHEQYF
>.|.|TRBJ2-7|TRBV4-2
TGTGCCAGCAGCCAAGGCATAGTACAGGCCCTGTTCTCCTACGAGCAGTACTTC
CASSQGIVQALFSYEQYF
>.|.|TRBJ2-2|TRBV4-2
TGTGCCAGCAGCGAAACGGGCTTCAACACCGGGGAGCTGTTTTTT
CASSETGFNTGELFF
>TRBD2|few|TRBJ2-7|TRBV5-5
TGTGCCAGCAGCTTGTGGGCGGGGGGCGGTTACGAGCAGTACTTC
CASSLWAGGGYEQYF
>.|once|TRBJ1-4|TRBV6-5
TGTGCCAGCAGTCGCGTACAAACAACTAATGAAAAACTGTTTTTT
CASSRVQTTNEKLFF
>.|few|TRBJ2-3|TRBV28
TGTGCCAGCAGCCCCCGCGATACGCAGTATTTT
CASSPRDTQYF
>.|.|TRBJ2-1|TRBV27
TGTGCCAGCAGTTTTAGAGGGGGTGGGGATGAGCAGTTCTTC
CASSFRGGGDEQFF
>.|.|TRBJ2-1|TRBV11-2
TGTGCCAGCAGTCCATTCGACAGCCAGCTTTACAATGAGCAGTTCTTC
CASSPFDSQLYNEQFF
>.|.|TRBJ1-2|TRBV7-2
TGTGCCAGCAGCTTAGCGCCAGGGGACTATGGCTACACCTTC
CASSLAPGDYGYTF
>.|.|TRBJ2-4|TRBV18
TGTGCCAGCTCACCTGGCTTTGGTAACATTCAGTACTTC
CASSPGFGNIQYF
>.|few|TRBJ1-5|TRBV5-5
TGTGCCAGCAGCTTGGCAAGGGATCAGCCCCAGCATTTT
CASSLARDQPQHF
>.|.|TRBJ1-4|TRBV7-2
TGTGCCAGCAGCTTTGGTCAGACCGCAACTAATGAAAAACTGTTTTTT
CASSFGQTATNEKLFF
>.|.|TRBJ1-1|TRBV6-1
TGTGCCAGCGGCATGGTTGAAGCTTTCTTT
CASGMVEAFF
>.|once|TRBJ2-6|TRBV18
TGTGCCAGCTCACCACCGGTCGCCGGAACCTCTGGGGCCAACGTCCTGACTTTC
CASSPPVAGTSGANVLTF
>.|.|TRBJ1-2|TRBV4-1
TGCGCCAGCAGCCAAGATCCGGACAGCTACTATGGCTACACCTTC
CASSQDPDSYYGYTF
>.|.|TRBJ2-2|TRBV7-9
TGTGCCAGCAGCCCTGACCGTTTCACCGGGGAGCTGTTTTTT
CASSPDRFTGELFF